This entry features one TCR beta chain sequence. What it binds is unknown. The sample originates from a study of cytomegalovirus exposure and HLA in healthy donors. Study at large: Unique TCRs numbering some 80 million, obtained from HLA-typed donors, made up an early data release. Findings and limits, study-wide: Being indistinguishable, some V segments were excluded, TRBV6-2 and TRBV6-3 among them.

With V trimmed by 7 bases and J by 4 bases, 11 bases remained unmatched. The CDR3 covers 15 residues. Per germline, CDR1 MNHNS and CDR2 SASEGT. PCR primers comprised 60 Vbeta and 13 Jbeta primers. TCRdb's copy holds only in-frame clones and misses some; the assay was immunoSEQ multiplex PCR. The table records tens of thousands of clones, around three quarters of them present only once. This TCR was recovered from a man aged 25 to 40 in good health and CMV-seronegative. The material sequenced was PBMCs. The V and J genes are TRBV6-1 and TRBJ1-2, with 8 bases matching TRBD1. CDR3 bases: TGTGCCAGCACCCCGCCCGGGACAGGCTTCTATGGCTACACCTTC. This codes for CASTPPGTGFYGYTF.